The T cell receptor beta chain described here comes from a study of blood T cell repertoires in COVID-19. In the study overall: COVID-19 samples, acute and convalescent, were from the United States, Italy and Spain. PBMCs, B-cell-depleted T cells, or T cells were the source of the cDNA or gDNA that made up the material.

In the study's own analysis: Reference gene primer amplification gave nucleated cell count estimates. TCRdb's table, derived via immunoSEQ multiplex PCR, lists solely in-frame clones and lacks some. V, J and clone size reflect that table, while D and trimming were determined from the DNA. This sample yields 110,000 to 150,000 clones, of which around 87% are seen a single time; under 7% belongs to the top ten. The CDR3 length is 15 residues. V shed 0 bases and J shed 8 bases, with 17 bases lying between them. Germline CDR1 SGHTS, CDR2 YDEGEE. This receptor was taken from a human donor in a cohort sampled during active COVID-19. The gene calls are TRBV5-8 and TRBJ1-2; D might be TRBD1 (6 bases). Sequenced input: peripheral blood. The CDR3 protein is CASSLVRSGERGYTF. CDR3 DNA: TGTGCCAGCAGCTTGGTTCGGTCAGGGGAGCGCGGCTACACCTTC.